The sequence of this TCR beta chain was determined in a study of blood T cell repertoires in COVID-19. On the study more broadly: The United States, Italy and Spain provided the acute and convalescent COVID-19 samples. The analysed material was cDNA or gDNA that came from T cells, B-cell-depleted T cells, or PBMCs.

CDR3 size: 14 residues. CDR1 and CDR2 from the germline V gene are LGHDT and YNNKEL (reference sequence). Losses at the gene ends were 0 bases for V and 6 bases for J; bases not matched to a gene: 5. Sequencing was performed with immunoSEQ multiplex PCR; in TCRdb, only in-frame clones are kept and a portion is missing. The repertoire has 40,000 to 50,000 clones, approximately 92% of them found once; the top ten carry over 8%. The J gene is TRBJ2-7, the V gene TRBV3-1 (or the pseudogene TRBV3-2), with TRBD1 matching over 7 bases. This sequence originates from a young man with active or convalescent COVID-19. Specimen: peripheral blood. CDR3 in DNA: TGTGCCAGCAGCCAAGACCCAGGGGGACGCGAGCAGTACTTC. It translates to CASSQDPGGREQYF.